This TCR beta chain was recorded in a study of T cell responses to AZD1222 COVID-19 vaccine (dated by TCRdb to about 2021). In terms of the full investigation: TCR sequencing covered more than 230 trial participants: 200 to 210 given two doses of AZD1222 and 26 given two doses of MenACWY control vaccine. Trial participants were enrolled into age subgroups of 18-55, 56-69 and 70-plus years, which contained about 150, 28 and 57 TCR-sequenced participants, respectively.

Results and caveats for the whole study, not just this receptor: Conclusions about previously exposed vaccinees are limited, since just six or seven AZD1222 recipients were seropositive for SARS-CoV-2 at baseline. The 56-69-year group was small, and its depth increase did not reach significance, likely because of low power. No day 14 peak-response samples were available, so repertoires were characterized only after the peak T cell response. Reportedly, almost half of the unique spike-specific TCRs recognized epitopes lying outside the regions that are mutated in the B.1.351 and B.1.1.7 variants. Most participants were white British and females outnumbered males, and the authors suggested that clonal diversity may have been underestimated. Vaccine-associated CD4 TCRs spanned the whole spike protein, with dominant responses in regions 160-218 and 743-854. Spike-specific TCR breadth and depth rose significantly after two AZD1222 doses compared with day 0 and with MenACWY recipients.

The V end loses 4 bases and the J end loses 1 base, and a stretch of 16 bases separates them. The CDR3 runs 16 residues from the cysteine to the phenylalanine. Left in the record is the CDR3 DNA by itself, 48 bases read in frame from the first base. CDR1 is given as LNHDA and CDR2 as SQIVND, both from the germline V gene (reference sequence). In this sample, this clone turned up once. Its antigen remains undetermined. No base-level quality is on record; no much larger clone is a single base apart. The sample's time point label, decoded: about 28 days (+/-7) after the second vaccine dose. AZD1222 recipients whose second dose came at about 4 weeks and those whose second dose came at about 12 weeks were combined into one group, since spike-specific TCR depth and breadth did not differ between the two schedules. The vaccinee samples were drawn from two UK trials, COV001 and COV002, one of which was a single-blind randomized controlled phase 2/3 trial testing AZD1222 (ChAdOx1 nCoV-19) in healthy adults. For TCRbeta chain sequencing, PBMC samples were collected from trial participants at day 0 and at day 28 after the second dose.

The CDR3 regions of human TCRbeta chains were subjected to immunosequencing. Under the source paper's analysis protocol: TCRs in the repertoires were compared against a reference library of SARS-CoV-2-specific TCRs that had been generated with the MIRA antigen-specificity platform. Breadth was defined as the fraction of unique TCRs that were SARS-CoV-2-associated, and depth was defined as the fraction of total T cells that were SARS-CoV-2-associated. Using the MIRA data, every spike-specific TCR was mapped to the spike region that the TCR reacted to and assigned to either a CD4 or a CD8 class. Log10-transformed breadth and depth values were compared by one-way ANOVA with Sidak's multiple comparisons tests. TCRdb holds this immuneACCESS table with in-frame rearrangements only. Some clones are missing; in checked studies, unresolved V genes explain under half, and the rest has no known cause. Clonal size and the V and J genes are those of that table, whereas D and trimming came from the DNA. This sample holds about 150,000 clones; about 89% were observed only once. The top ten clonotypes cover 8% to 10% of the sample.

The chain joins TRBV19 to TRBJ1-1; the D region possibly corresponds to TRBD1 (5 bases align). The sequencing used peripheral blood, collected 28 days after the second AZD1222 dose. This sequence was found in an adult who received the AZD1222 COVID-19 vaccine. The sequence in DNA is TGTGCCAGTAGTACCCCAGGGAGGCGAAGGAACACTGAAGCTTTCTTT. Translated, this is CASSTPGRRRNTEAFF.